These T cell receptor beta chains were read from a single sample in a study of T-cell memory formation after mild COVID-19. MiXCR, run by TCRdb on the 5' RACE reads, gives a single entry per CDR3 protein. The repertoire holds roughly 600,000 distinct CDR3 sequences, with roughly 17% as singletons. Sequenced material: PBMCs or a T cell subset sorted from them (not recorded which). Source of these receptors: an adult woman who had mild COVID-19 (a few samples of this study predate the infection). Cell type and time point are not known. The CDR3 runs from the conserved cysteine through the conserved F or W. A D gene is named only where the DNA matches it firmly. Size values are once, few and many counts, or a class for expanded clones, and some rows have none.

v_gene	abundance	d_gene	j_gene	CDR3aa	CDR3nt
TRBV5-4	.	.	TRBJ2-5	CASSRSGEQETQYF	TGTGCCAGCAGCCGATCGGGGGAGCAAGAGACCCAGTACTTC
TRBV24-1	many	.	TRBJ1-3	CATSDSDSSGNTIYF	TGTGCCACCAGTGATTCGGACAGCTCTGGAAACACCATATATTTT
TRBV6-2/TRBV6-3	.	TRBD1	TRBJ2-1	CASTRQGAVNEQFF	TGTGCCAGCACGAGGCAGGGGGCTGTTAATGAGCAGTTCTTC
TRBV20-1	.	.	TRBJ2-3	CSAPGDSRDTQYF	TGCAGTGCCCCCGGGGACTCCCGTGATACGCAGTATTTT
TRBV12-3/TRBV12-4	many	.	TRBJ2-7	CASSMGPPAYEQYF	TGTGCCAGCAGTATGGGACCGCCTGCCTACGAGCAGTACTTC
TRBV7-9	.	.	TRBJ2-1	CAESDYEQFF	TGTGCCGAATCTGACTATGAGCAGTTCTTC
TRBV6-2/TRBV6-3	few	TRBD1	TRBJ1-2	CASSLRQGQNYGYTF	TGTGCCAGCAGTCTTAGACAGGGGCAAAACTATGGCTACACCTTC
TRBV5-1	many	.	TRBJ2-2	CASSLVMSGNTGELFF	TGCGCCAGCAGCTTGGTGATGTCCGGCAACACCGGGGAGCTGTTTTTT
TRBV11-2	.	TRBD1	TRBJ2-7	CASSLGWTGAHEQYF	TGTGCCAGCAGCTTAGGGTGGACAGGGGCCCACGAGCAGTACTTC
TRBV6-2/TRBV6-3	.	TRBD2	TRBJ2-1	CASSTPQLALRVHEQFF	TGTGCCAGCAGCACGCCCCAACTAGCGCTGAGGGTCCATGAGCAGTTCTTC
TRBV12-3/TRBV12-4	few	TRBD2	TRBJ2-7	CASTAGLAGGEQYF	TGTGCCAGCACCGCGGGACTAGCGGGAGGAGAGCAGTACTTC
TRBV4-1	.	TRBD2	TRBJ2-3	CASSQSGVVSGRSTDTQYF	TGCGCCAGCAGCCAAAGTGGGGTGGTTAGCGGGCGAAGCACAGATACGCAGTATTTT
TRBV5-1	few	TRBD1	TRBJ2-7	CASSRDSDYEQYF	TGCGCCAGCAGCCGGGACAGCGATTACGAGCAGTACTTC
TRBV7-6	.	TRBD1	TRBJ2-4	CASSTHRGREAKNIQYF	TGTGCCAGCAGCACACACAGGGGGCGCGAAGCCAAAAACATTCAGTACTTC
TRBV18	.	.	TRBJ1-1	CASSAAGARNTEAFF	TGTGCCAGCTCAGCTGCTGGGGCGAGGAACACTGAAGCTTTCTTT
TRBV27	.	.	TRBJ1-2	CASSLVSGLSGYTF	TGTGCCAGCAGTTTGGTTAGCGGGTTAAGCGGCTACACCTTC
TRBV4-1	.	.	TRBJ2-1	CASSQLTQGHEQFF	TGCGCCAGCAGCCAGCTAACCCAGGGCCATGAGCAGTTCTTC
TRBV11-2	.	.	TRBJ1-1	CASSRQLQNTEAFF	TGTGCCAGCAGCCGCCAACTCCAGAACACTGAAGCTTTCTTT
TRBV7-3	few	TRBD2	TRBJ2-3	CASSRSGGSDTQYF	TGTGCCAGCAGCCGTAGCGGGGGAAGCGATACGCAGTATTTT
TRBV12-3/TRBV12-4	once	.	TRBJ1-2	CASSLNTPTGYTF	TGTGCCAGCAGTTTAAACACTCCAACTGGCTACACCTTC
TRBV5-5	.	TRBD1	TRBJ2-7	CASSLIRGTYEQYF	TGTGCCAGCAGCTTAATCAGGGGGACCTACGAGCAGTACTTC
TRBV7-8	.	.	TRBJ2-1	CASSLAYLSSYNEQFF	TGTGCCAGCAGCTTAGCGTACCTGAGCTCCTACAATGAGCAGTTCTTC
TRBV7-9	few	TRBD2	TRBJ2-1	CASSRTSGDSYNEQFF	TGTGCCAGCAGCCGGACTAGCGGGGACTCCTACAATGAGCAGTTCTTC
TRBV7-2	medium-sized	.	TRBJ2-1	CASSLVGGNDNEQFF	TGTGCCAGCAGCTTAGTTGGCGGAAACGACAATGAGCAGTTCTTC
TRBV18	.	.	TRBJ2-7	CASSPPVTQGYEQYF	TGTGCCAGCTCACCACCGGTCACCCAAGGCTACGAGCAGTACTTC
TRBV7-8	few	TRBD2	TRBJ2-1	CASTRPQYGGRAGNEQFF	TGTGCCAGTACGAGACCCCAATATGGCGGGAGGGCCGGGAATGAGCAGTTCTTC
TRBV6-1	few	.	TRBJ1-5	CASSEAGTLSQHF	TGTGCCAGCAGTGAAGCGGGGACATTGTCCCAGCATTTT
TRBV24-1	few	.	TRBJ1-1	CATSTRAGTEAFF	TGTGCCACCAGCACTAGAGCGGGGACTGAAGCTTTCTTT
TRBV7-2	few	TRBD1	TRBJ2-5	CASSLTGTGSQETQYF	TGTGCCAGCAGCCTGACCGGGACAGGGTCGCAAGAGACCCAGTACTTC
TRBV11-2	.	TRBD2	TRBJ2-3	CASSFGLAGMSSTDTQYF	TGTGCCAGCAGCTTCGGACTAGCGGGAATGTCTAGCACAGATACGCAGTATTTT
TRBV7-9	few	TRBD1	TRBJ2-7	CASGRGQGASGEQYF	TGTGCCAGCGGAAGAGGACAGGGGGCGTCGGGAGAGCAGTACTTC
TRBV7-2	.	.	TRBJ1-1	CASSLASQTEAFF	TGTGCCAGCAGCTTAGCGTCTCAGACTGAAGCTTTCTTT
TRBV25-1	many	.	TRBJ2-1	CASSGGGLGEQFF	TGTGCCAGCAGTGGGGGCGGCCTGGGGGAGCAGTTCTTC
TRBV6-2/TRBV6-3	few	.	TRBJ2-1	CASSNRENEQFF	TGTGCCAGCAGTAACAGGGAAAATGAGCAGTTCTTC
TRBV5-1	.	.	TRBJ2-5	CASSLAGEPQETQYF	TGCGCCAGCAGCTTGGCCGGAGAACCCCAAGAGACCCAGTACTTC
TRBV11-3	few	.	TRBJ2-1	CASNNGWSGGSYNEQFF	TGTGCCAGCAATAACGGGTGGAGTGGCGGCTCCTACAATGAGCAGTTCTTC
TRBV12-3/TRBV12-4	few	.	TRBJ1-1	CASSYVDSNTEAFF	TGTGCCAGCAGTTACGTTGACTCGAACACTGAAGCTTTCTTT
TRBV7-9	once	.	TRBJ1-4	CASTSLEQNEKLFF	TGTGCCAGCACCAGCCTTGAACAAAATGAAAAACTGTTTTTT
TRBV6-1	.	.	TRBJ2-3	CASSEQGTGTDTQYF	TGTGCCAGCAGTGAACAGGGGACGGGCACAGATACGCAGTATTTT
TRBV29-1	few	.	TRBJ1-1	CSVDSPTGVAFF	TGCAGCGTTGACAGCCCTACGGGTGTAGCTTTCTTT
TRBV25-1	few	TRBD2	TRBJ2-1	CASSDPRLAGGNEQFF	TGTGCCAGCAGTGACCCCAGACTAGCGGGAGGAAATGAGCAGTTCTTC
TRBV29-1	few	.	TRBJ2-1	CSAIPGTVAYNEQFF	TGCAGCGCTATTCCCGGGACGGTGGCCTACAATGAGCAGTTCTTC
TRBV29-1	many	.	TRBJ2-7	CSSRAGLGDEQYF	TGCAGCTCCCGGGCGGGGCTCGGCGACGAGCAGTACTTC
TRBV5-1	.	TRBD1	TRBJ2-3	CASSLWGTGTSDTQYF	TGCGCCAGCAGCTTGTGGGGGACAGGGACATCAGATACGCAGTATTTT
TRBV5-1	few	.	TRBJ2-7	CASSLVGQSWDEQYF	TGCGCCAGCAGCTTGGTTGGACAATCGTGGGACGAGCAGTACTTC
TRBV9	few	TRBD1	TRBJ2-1	CASSVAGTDFNEQFF	TGTGCCAGCAGCGTAGCCGGGACAGATTTCAATGAGCAGTTCTTC
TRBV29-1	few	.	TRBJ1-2	CSVEGWGGSNYGYTF	TGCAGCGTTGAAGGATGGGGGGGATCGAACTATGGCTACACCTTC
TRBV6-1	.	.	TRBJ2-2	CASMALTGGTGELFF	TGTGCCAGCATGGCTTTGACAGGCGGGACCGGGGAGCTGTTTTTT
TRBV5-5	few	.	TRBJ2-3	CASSPIRPEDTQYF	TGTGCCAGCAGCCCGATACGACCCGAGGATACGCAGTATTTT
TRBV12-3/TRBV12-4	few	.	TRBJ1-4	CASNPGSSGEKLFF	TGTGCCAGCAACCCGGGGTCCTCTGGAGAAAAACTGTTTTTT
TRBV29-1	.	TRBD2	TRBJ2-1	CSVEEHPAGGRLF	TGCAGCGTTGAAGAGCATCCAGCGGGAGGAAGATTATTC
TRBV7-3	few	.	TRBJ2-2	CASSRPGYTGELFF	TGTGCCAGCAGTAGACCCGGGTACACCGGGGAGCTGTTTTTT
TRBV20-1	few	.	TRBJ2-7	CSAKFRDTVGIYEQYF	TGCAGTGCTAAATTTCGAGACACGGTAGGGATCTACGAGCAGTACTTC
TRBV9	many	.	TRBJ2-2	CASSVTGELFF	TGTGCCAGCAGCGTAACCGGGGAGCTGTTTTTT
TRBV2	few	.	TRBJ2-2	CASSDGQLYTGELFF	TGTGCCAGCAGTGACGGGCAGTTGTACACCGGGGAGCTGTTTTTT